This entry lists 32 T cell receptor beta chains sequenced from one sample in a study of molecular identifiers for immune sequencing clone quantification. Using its own MiXCR run on the PCR reads, TCRdb lists one record per CDR3 protein. The sample holds about 510,000 distinct CDR3 sequences, 25% seen once. The material sequenced was naive CD8+ T cells from blood, with Jurkat cell RNA spiked in. The subset denotes: FACS-sorted CD8+CD4-CCR7+CD45RA+ naive T cells. All receptors derive from a human donor in good health. Some libraries in this study had Jurkat cell RNA spiked in.

Remarks on this clonotype: A much bigger clone sits one base away, suggesting this may be a read error. The V and J genes are TRBV7-8 and TRBJ2-3, with D possibly TRBD1 on 6 matching bases. This CDR3 is built from 13 residues. CDR1 and CDR2 from the germline V gene are SGHVS and FQNEAQ. The CDR3 coding sequence is TGTGCCAGCAGCTTAGAACGGACAGATGCGCAGTATTTT. The encoded protein is CASSLERTDAQYF.

The chain employs TRBV5-3 and TRBJ1-2, with D unclear. TRBV5-3 is assigned to the ORF class and has an uncertain function. CDR3 size: 13 residues. Trimming removed 8 bases at V and 6 bases at J, with 17 bases between. The CDR3 sequence is CASSEVNNDGYTF. As DNA, the CDR3 is TGTGCCAGCAGCGAGGTTAACAACGATGGCTACACCTTC.

This clonotype was detected only a few times. The chain carries TRBV20-1 and TRBJ2-7; 10 bases align to TRBD2. This CDR3 spans 15 amino acids. V gave up 6 bases and J gave up 4 bases; unmatched junction bases: 12. CDR1 and CDR2 (germline): DFQATT, SNEGSKA (reference sequence). CDR3 in amino acids: CSAKLPSGREYEQYF. CDR3 DNA sequence: TGCAGTGCCAAACTTCCTAGCGGGAGAGAATACGAGCAGTACTTC.

Comment on this clonotype: This may arise from a read error, as a much more abundant clone is one base away. The chain uses TRBV5-6 and TRBJ2-3; D ambiguous. The germline V gene encodes CDR1 SGHDT and CDR2 YYEEEE. The CDR3 totals 13 residues. DNA of the CDR3: TGTGCCAGCAGCTTGACTCACGCAGATACGCAGAATTTT. It codes for CASSLTHADTQNF.

J is TRBJ1-2 and V is TRBV12-3 or TRBV12-4, with D uncertain. V shed 10 bases and J shed 4 bases, with 10 bases lying between them. The CDR3 runs to 11 residues. Here the CDR3 reads CATFIGYGYTF. The CDR3 DNA is TGTGCCACCTTCATTGGCTATGGCTACACCTTC.

The CDR3 region has the DNA TGCGCCAGCAGGCCCCGGGAAGATAATTCACCCCTCCACTTT. This gives the protein CASRPREDNSPLHF. The chain combines TRBV4-1 with TRBJ1-6; D remains unclear. CDR1 is MGHRA and CDR2 is YSYEKL in the germline V gene. CDR3 length: 14 residues. The V end was cut by 6 bases, the J end by 5 bases, with 11 bases between.

The gene calls are TRBV4-3 and TRBJ2-3; TRBD2 aligns across 7 bases. Losses at the gene ends were 1 base for V and 2 bases for J; bases not matched to a gene: 9. Per the germline V gene, CDR1 is LGHNA and CDR2 is YSLEER. This CDR3 comprises 17 residues. The CDR3 nucleotides read TGCGCCAGCAGCCAAGGTGCGAGCGGGGCGTACACAGATACGCAGTATTTT. Amino acid sequence: CASSQGASGAYTDTQYF.

This clonotype came up a few times. The chain uses TRBV24-1 and TRBJ2-3, with TRBD2 identical over 11 bases. The germline V gene has CDR1 KGHDR and CDR2 SFDVKD. After removal of 3 bases from V and 1 base from J, the junction contained 8 bases not matched to a gene. The CDR3 has 18 amino acids. CDR3 in amino acids: CATSDDRTSGLGTDTQYF. The CDR3 region has the DNA TGTGCCACCAGTGATGATCGGACTAGCGGGTTGGGCACAGATACGCAGTATTTT.

This clonotype was recorded at least ten times. This chain joins TRBV6-2 or TRBV6-3 and TRBJ2-7, with a tentative D call TRBD2 (5 bases). This CDR3 contains 13 residues. Trimming removed 5 bases from V and 2 bases from J, with 10 bases in between. Germline V gene sequence: CDR1 MNHEY, CDR2 SVGEGT. The CDR3 loop reads CASSPDLAYEQYF. The DNA for the CDR3 is TGTGCCAGCAGTCCGGACTTGGCCTACGAGCAGTACTTC.

This clonotype was seen many times. This chain joins TRBV5-1 and TRBJ1-1, with D tentatively TRBD1 (6 bases). Germline-derived CDR1 and CDR2 are SGHRS and YFSETQ. V dropped 1 base and J dropped 5 bases, with 15 bases sitting between them. This CDR3 region has 15 residues. CDR3 sequence reads: CASSLSGGDLTEAFF. The CDR3 DNA is TGCGCCAGCAGCTTGTCGGGGGGCGATTTGACTGAAGCTTTCTTT.

This clonotype was picked up a small number of times. The V and J genes are TRBV6-5 and TRBJ2-7; 8 nucleotides align to TRBD2. Per the germline V gene, CDR1 is MNHEY and CDR2 is SVGAGI. The V segment lost 6 bases and the J segment 6 bases; nucleotides outside the gene matches: 16. This CDR3 has 16 residues. This CDR3 reads CASSLPAGGGSTEQYF. The CDR3 nucleotides read TGTGCCAGCAGCCTTCCAGCCGGGGGGGGCTCCACCGAGCAGTACTTC.

This clonotype was seen a few times. The gene calls are TRBV27 and TRBJ2-7, with TRBD2 matching 7 bases. V dropped 2 bases and J dropped 0; count of bases not matched to a gene: 4. The germline V gene has CDR1 MNHEY and CDR2 SMNVEV (reference sequence). CDR3 length: 15 residues. The CDR3 sequence: CASSLIGRVSYEQYF. CDR3 bases: TGTGCCAGCAGTTTAATAGGGAGGGTCTCCTACGAGCAGTACTTC.

The genes are TRBV12-3 or TRBV12-4 and TRBJ2-7; no definite D call. This CDR3 region has 13 residues. V lost 5 bases and J 3 bases, leaving 11 bases between the germline ends. Here the CDR3 DNA reads TGTGCCAGCAGTGCCGAATTGGTCTACGAGCAGTACTTC. It yields the protein CASSAELVYEQYF.

This clonotype was seen at least ten times. The V and J genes are TRBV4-3 and TRBJ1-4; TRBD1 might be the D (6 bases). CDR1 LGHNA and CDR2 YSLEER come from the germline V gene. The CDR3 has 15 residues. Trimming left V 3 bases short and J 7 bases short, with 15 bases between. The CDR3 nucleotides are TGCGCCAGCAGCCAGGACACAGGGAGGAGTGAAAAACTGTTTTTT. Protein: CASSQDTGRSEKLFF.

This clonotype occurred a few times. This sequence joins TRBV24-1 and TRBJ2-2; 11 nucleotides align to TRBD2. Trimming removed 9 bases from V and 0 bases from J; junction bases left unmatched: 8. The V gene's germline CDR1 is KGHDR and CDR2 SFDVKD. The CDR3 extends over 17 amino acids. The CDR3 region has the DNA TGTGCCACCTGGGGCGGGACTAGCGGAACGAACACCGGGGAGCTGTTTTTT. As protein: CATWGGTSGTNTGELFF.

This clonotype was seen only a few times. DNA of the CDR3: TGTGCCAGCAGCGCCACAGGGGGAGCATACAATGAGCAGTTCTTC. Protein: CASSATGGAYNEQFF. The J gene is TRBJ2-1, the V gene TRBV2; the match to TRBD1 covers 8 bases. The CDR3 is made up of 15 amino acids. The ends lost 6 bases at V and 4 bases at J; junction bases unmatched: 8. CDR1 and CDR2 (germline): SNHLY, FYNNEI.

The chain carries TRBV4-1 and TRBJ1-1, with 7 positions matching TRBD1. The ends lost 2 bases at V and 4 bases at J; junction bases unmatched: 7. The CDR3 runs to 15 residues. Germline values: CDR1 MGHRA, CDR2 YSYEKL. This CDR3 reads CASSQQQGSGTEAFF. The CDR3 DNA reads as TGCGCCAGCAGCCAACAACAGGGGTCGGGCACTGAAGCTTTCTTT.

This clonotype has a handful of counts. The chain couples TRBV12-3 or TRBV12-4 to TRBJ2-2; 7 bases align to TRBD1. Trimming at V came to 5 bases and at J to 1 base, leaving 19 bases not matched to a gene. The CDR3 runs to 20 residues. CDR3 nucleotides: TGTGCCAGCAGTCTTCCGGGACAGTTTTACCTGCCAGGGAACACCGGGGAGCTGTTTTTT. This codes for CASSLPGQFYLPGNTGELFF.

In its sample, this clonotype was seen a few times. The chain uses TRBV5-4 and TRBJ1-2, with 8 bases matching TRBD1. CDR1 is SGHNT and CDR2 is YYREEE in the germline V gene (reference sequence). The CDR3 runs 15 residues. J gave up 4 bases and V 4 bases, and 9 bases lay outside the gene matches. CDR3 nucleotide sequence: TGTGCCAGCAGCGGAATGACAGGGGATTTCTATGGCTACACCTTC. This encodes CASSGMTGDFYGYTF. The variable domain in full, with the rest retrieved from reference TRBV5-4 and TRBJ1-2, is ETGVTQSPTHLIKTRGQQVTLRCSSQSGHNTVSWYQQALGQGPQFIFQYYREEENGRGNFPPRFSGLQFPNYSSELNVNALELDDSALYLCASSGMTGDFYGYTFGSGTRLTVV.

This clonotype was counted at least ten times. This rearrangement joins TRBV3-1 to TRBJ2-6; the D gene is possibly TRBD1 (6 bases). The V gene lost 4 bases and the J gene lost 0 bases, with 10 bases spanning the gap. This CDR3 has 16 residues. The V gene's germline CDR1 is LGHDT and CDR2 YNNKEL (reference sequence). The CDR3 loop is CASSRDRSSGANVLTF. The CDR3 DNA is TGTGCCAGCAGCCGTGACAGGAGCTCTGGGGCCAACGTCCTGACTTTC. Based on the CDR3 plus reference TRBV3-1 and TRBJ2-6, the full variable domain is DTAVSQTPKYLVTQMGNDKSIKCEQNLGHDTMYWYKQDSKKFLKIMFSYNNKELIINETVPNRFSPKSPDKAHLNLHINSLELGDSAVYFCASSRDRSSGANVLTFGAGSRLTVL.

This clonotype occurred a few times. CDR3 DNA sequence: TGTGCCAGCAGTTACGGTAGGCTAGCTGAAGGGCAGAATACGCAGTATTTT. This gives the protein CASSYGRLAEGQNTQYF. V usage is TRBV6-2 or TRBV6-3 and J usage is TRBJ2-3; D perhaps matches TRBD2 (5 bases). Trimming pared 2 bases from V and 7 bases from J, leaving 22 bases between. Germline V gene sequence: CDR1 MNHEY, CDR2 SVGEGT. The CDR3 runs to 17 residues.

The table lists this clonotype with a few counts. This chain joins TRBV28 and TRBJ2-7; D gene unclear. Germline loops: CDR1 MDHEN, CDR2 SYDVKM. V lost 8 bases, J lost 1 base, and 12 bases lay in between. This CDR3 has 13 residues. The DNA of the CDR3 is TGTGCCAGCCGGCTGGGGAATTCCTACGAGCAGTACTTC. Encoded protein: CASRLGNSYEQYF.

Here the CDR3 reads CASSSTTGTMNTEAFF. CDR3 nucleotides: TGCGCCAGCAGCTCGACGACAGGGACCATGAACACTGAAGCTTTCTTT. This chain links TRBV5-1 with TRBJ1-1, with 7 bases lining up with TRBD1. With V trimmed by 3 bases and J by 0 bases, 8 bases remained unmatched. The CDR3 totals 16 residues. The V gene's germline CDR1 is SGHRS and CDR2 YFSETQ.

Many counts were recorded for this clonotype. This CDR3 fails to terminate in the conserved phenylalanine or tryptophan, so it likely reflects a read error. The DNA is omitted, as the CDR3 cannot be located on it reliably, and the CDR3 follows TCRdb's listing. This chain uses TRBV28 with TRBJ2-1; the table gives TRBD1 as D, unverified against the DNA. From its first to its last residue, the CDR3 has 10 amino acids. Germline V CDR1 and CDR2: MDHEN, SYDVKM. The CDR3: CASSQSAPLV.

This clonotype turned up a few times. The rearrangement joins TRBV9 to TRBJ2-2, with D uncertain. Between the trimmed V and J ends, which lost 1 base and 1 base, there was a span of 8 bases. The CDR3 has 15 amino acids. The V gene's germline CDR1 is SGDLS and CDR2 YYNGEE. CDR3 protein: CASSVLLVNTGELFF. The CDR3 bases are TGTGCCAGCAGCGTATTGCTCGTGAACACCGGGGAGCTGTTTTTT.

This clonotype was detected a few times. The chain recombines TRBV20-1 with TRBJ2-5, with D perhaps TRBD1 or TRBD2 (6 bases each). The CDR3 is 15 residues long. CDR1 and CDR2 from the germline V gene are DFQATT and SNEGSKA (reference sequence). Trimming pared 7 bases from V and 2 bases from J, leaving 20 bases between. CDR3 in DNA: TGCAGTGGCAGAGATAGGGGGGATTTTCAAGAGACCCAGTACTTC. This encodes CSGRDRGDFQETQYF.

This clonotype was picked up a small number of times. The J gene is TRBJ2-7, the V gene TRBV9; possibly TRBD2 for D (6 bases). This CDR3 spans 15 amino acids. V lost 0 bases to trimming and J lost 4 bases, with 14 bases between them. Germline V gene lookup returns CDR1 SGDLS and CDR2 YYNGEE. The CDR3 loop reads CASSVVPAGTYEQYF. CDR3 in DNA: TGTGCCAGCAGCGTAGTTCCTGCGGGAACTTACGAGCAGTACTTC.

The V call is TRBV29-1, the J call TRBJ2-1; 10 bases agree with TRBD2. There are 13 residues in the CDR3. CDR1 and CDR2 (germline): SQVTM, ANQGSEA. V trimming: 5 bases; J trimming: 7 bases; junction bases outside the gene matches: 5. This CDR3 is CSVSSGGANEQFF. Here the CDR3 DNA reads TGCAGCGTTTCCAGCGGGGGGGCAAATGAGCAGTTCTTC.

A note on this clonotype: This may arise from a read error, as a much more abundant clone is one base away. This CDR3 reads CASSEDLTSESLTQYF. The CDR3, as DNA: TGTGCCAGCAGTGAAGACTTGACTAGCGAGAGTCTGACGCAGTATTTT. The rearrangement joins TRBV6-1 to TRBJ2-3; 8 bases line up with TRBD2. J lost 9 bases, V lost 1 base, and 12 bases had no gene match. There are 16 residues in the CDR3. Per germline, CDR1 MNHNS and CDR2 SASEGT.

This clonotype was detected only a few times. The V gene is TRBV27, the J gene TRBJ2-7; 10 bases are a match to TRBD1. The V gene's germline CDR1 is MNHEY and CDR2 SMNVEV (reference sequence). V was pared by 1 base and J by 5 bases, with 14 bases of the junction left unmatched. The CDR3 contains 18 residues. CDR3 coding DNA: TGTGCCAGCAGTTTATACGGGACAGGGGACCCAAATAACCACGAGCAGTACTTC. Translating gives CASSLYGTGDPNNHEQYF.

In its sample, this clonotype was seen many times. The rearrangement uses TRBV4-3 and TRBJ2-7; D uncertain. This CDR3 contains 13 residues. The ends were cut back, 0 bases at V and 3 bases at J, with 6 bases in the middle. CDR1 and CDR2 from the germline V gene are LGHNA and YSLEER. CDR3 bases: TGCGCCAGCAGCCAAGAGAGGAACTACGAGCAGTACTTC. This sequence encodes CASSQERNYEQYF.

The CDR3 sequence is CASSLLLAGIYEQYF. CDR3 sequence (DNA): TGTGCCAGCAGCCTCCTCCTAGCGGGAATTTACGAGCAGTACTTC. V usage is TRBV5-6 and J usage is TRBJ2-7, with TRBD2 matching 9 bases. The ends lost 4 bases at V and 4 bases at J; junction bases unmatched: 9. This CDR3 region has 15 residues. The V gene's germline CDR1 is SGHDT and CDR2 YYEEEE.